This T cell receptor (beta chain) came from a study of PD-1 blockade in classical Hodgkin lymphoma. Study-wide context: Patients had nivolumab dosed at 3 mg/kg, delivered intravenously every 2 weeks. Regarding the study as a whole: Excluded were patients who started nivolumab under 1 year after ASCT, a group that had lower diversity. Complete responders started with a diversity level that resembled newly diagnosed patients at baseline.

Using immunoSEQ multiplex PCR, the repertoire was profiled, and TCRdb retains in-frame clones only, with some absent. The repertoire holds under 60,000 clones, with around nine tenths as singletons. As for time point: cycle 4 day 1 (C4D1), after 5 to 7 weeks of nivolumab. Every single patient, without exception, relapsed after autologous stem cell transplantation, and brentuximab vedotin exposure varied. Germline CDR1 reads MDHEN; CDR2 reads SYDVKM. The CDR3 loop spans 14 amino acids. The V and J ends lost 0 bases and 3 bases respectively, with 9 bases between them. Turning to this clone: The target antigen is unknown.

The V gene is TRBV28, the J gene TRBJ2-7, with D perhaps assigned TRBD1 or TRBD2 (5 bases each). The source of this sequence is a human donor with classical Hodgkin lymphoma. Sequenced material: peripheral blood mononuclear cells (PBMCs), taken before the fourth cycle of nivolumab. The CDR3 reads CASSLWQGRYEQYF. The CDR3 DNA reads as TGTGCCAGCAGTTTATGGCAGGGACGCTACGAGCAGTACTTC.